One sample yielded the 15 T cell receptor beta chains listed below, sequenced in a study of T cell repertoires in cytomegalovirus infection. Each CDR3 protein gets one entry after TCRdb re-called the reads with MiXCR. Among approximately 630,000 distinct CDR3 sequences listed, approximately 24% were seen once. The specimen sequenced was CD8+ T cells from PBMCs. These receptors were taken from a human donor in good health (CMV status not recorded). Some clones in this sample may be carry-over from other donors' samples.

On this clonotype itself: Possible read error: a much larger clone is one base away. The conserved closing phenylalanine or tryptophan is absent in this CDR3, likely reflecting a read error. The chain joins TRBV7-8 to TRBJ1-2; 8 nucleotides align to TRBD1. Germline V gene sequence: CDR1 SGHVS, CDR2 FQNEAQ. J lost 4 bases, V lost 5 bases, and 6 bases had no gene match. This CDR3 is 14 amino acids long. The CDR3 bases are TGTGCCAGCAGCCCCCCAGGGGGCTCCTATGGCTACACCGTC. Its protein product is CASSPPGGSYGYTV.

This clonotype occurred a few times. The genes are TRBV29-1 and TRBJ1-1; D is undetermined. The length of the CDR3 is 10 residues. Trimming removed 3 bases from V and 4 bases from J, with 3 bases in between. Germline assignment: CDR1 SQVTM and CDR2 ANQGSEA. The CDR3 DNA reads TGCAGCGTTGATGTCACTGAAGCTTTCTTT. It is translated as CSVDVTEAFF.

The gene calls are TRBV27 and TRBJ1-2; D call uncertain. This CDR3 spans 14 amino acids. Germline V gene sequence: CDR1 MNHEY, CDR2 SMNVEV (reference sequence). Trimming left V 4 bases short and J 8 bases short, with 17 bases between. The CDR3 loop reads CASSSGQWGGGYTF. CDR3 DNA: TGTGCCAGCAGTTCGGGCCAATGGGGTGGCGGCTACACCTTC.

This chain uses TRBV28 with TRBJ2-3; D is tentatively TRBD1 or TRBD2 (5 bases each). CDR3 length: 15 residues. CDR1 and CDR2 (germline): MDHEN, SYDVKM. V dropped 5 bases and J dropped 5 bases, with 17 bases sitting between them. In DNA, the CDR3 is TGTGCCAGCAGTCTAGGGGCTTCTGCGGGAGATACGCAGTATTTT. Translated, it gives CASSLGASAGDTQYF.

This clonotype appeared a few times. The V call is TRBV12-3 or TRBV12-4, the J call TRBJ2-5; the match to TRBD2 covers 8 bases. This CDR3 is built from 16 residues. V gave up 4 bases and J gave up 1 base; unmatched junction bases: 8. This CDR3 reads CASSSLVAGPQETQYF. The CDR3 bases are TGTGCCAGCAGTTCACTAGTAGCGGGGCCCCAAGAGACCCAGTACTTC.

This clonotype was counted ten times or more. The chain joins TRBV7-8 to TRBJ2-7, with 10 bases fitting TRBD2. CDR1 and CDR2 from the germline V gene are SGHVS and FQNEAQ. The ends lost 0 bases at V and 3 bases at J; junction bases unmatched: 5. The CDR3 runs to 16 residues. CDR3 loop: CASSLALLAGVYEQYF. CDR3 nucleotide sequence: TGTGCCAGCAGCTTAGCGCTCCTAGCGGGGGTCTACGAGCAGTACTTC.

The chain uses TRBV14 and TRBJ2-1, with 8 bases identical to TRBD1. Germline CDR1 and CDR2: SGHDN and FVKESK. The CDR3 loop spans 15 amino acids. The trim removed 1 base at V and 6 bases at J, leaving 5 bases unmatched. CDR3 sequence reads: CASSQALTGVNEQFF. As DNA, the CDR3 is TGTGCCAGCAGCCAAGCCCTGACAGGGGTCAATGAGCAGTTCTTC.

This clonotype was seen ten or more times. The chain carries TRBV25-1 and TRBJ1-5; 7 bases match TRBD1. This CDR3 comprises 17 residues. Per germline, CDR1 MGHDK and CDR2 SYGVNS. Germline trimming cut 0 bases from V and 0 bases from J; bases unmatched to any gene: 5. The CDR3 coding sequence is TGTGCCAGCAGTGAATATGGGACAGATCTTAGCAATCAGCCCCAGCATTTT. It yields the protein CASSEYGTDLSNQPQHF.

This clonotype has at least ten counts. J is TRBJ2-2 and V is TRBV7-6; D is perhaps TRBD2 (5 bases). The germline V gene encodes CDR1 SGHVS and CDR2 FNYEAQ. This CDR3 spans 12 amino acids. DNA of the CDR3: TGTGGTGGCCGGGAGAACACCGGGGAGCTGTTTTTT. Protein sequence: CGGRENTGELFF.

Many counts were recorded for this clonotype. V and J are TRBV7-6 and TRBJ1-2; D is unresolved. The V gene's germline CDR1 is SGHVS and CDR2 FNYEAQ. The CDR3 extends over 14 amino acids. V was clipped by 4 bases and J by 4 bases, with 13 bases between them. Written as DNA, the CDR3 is TGTGCCAGCAGCTCCATTCAAGGAACCTATGGCTACACCTTC. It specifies CASSSIQGTYGYTF.

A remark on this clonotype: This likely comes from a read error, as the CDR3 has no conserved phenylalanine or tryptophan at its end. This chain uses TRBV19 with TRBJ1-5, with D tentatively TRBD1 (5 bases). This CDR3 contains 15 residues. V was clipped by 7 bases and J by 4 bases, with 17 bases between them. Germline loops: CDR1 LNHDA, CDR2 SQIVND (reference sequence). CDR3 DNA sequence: TGTGCCAGTATGATGGGGGGGTCCGGAAATCAGCCCCAGCATCTT. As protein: CASMMGGSGNQPQHL.

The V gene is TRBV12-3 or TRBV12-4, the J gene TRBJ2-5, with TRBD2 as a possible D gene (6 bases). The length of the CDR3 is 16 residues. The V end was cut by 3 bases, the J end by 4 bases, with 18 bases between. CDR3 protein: CASSFNLAPYGETQYF. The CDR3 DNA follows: TGTGCCAGCAGTTTTAACCTAGCGCCCTATGGAGAGACCCAGTACTTC.

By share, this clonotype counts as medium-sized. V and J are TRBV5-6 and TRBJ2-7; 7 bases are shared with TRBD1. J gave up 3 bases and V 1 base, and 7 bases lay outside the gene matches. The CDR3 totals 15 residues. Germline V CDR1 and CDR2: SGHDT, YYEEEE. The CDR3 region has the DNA TGTGCCAGCAGCTTGTTGGGGACAGACCTCTACGAGCAGTACGTC. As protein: CASSLLGTDLYEQYV.

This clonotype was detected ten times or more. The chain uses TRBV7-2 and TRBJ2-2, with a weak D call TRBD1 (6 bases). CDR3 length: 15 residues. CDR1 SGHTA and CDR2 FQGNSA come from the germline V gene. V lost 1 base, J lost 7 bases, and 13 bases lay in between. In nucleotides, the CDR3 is TGTGCCAGCAGCTTAGTGGGGGCGCGTAGCGGGGAGCTGTTTTTT. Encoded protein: CASSLVGARSGELFF.

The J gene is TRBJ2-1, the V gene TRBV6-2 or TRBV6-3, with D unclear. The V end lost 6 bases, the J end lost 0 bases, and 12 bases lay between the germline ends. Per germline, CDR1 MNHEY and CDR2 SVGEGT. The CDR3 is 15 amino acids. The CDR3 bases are TGTGCCAGCAGCGCACCAAGGAGCTCCTACAATGAGCAGTTCTTC. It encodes CASSAPRSSYNEQFF.